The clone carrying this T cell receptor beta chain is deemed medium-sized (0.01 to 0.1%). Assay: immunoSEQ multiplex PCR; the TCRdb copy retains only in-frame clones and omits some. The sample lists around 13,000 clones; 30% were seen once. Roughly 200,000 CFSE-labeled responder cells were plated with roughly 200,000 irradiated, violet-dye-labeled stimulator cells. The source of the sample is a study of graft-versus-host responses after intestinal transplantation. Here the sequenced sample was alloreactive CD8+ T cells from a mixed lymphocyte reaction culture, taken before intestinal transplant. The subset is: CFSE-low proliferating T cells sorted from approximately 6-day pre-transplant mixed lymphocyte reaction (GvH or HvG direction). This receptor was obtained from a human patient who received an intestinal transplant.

The CDR3 sequence: CASSPGGNEQFF. DNA of the CDR3: TGTGCCAGCAGCCCGGGCGGGAATGAGCAGTTCTTC. The chain combines TRBV7-9 with TRBJ2-1; D is possibly TRBD2 (5 bases). V was shortened by 5 bases and J by 7 bases, with 9 bases between the two germline ends. Germline loops: CDR1 SEHNR, CDR2 FQNEAQ (reference sequence). The CDR3 is 12 amino acids. The variable domain in full, completed from reference TRBV7-9 and TRBJ2-1, reads DTGVSQNPRHKITKRGQNVTFRCDPISEHNRLYWYRQTLGQGPEFLTYFQNEAQLEKSRLLSDRFSAERPKGSFSTLEIQRTEQGDSAMYLCASSPGGNEQFFGPGTRLTVL.